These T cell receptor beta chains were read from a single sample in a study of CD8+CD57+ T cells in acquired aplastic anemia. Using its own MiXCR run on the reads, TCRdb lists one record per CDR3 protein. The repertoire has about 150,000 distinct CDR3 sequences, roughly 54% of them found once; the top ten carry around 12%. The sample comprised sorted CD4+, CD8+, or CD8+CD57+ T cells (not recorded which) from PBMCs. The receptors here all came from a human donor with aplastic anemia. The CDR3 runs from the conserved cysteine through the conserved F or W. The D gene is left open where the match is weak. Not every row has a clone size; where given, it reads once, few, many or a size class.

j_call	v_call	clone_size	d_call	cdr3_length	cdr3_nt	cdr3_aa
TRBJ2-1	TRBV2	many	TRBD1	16	TGTGCCAGCAGCCAATGGGACAGGGGAAAGGGCAATGAGCAGTTCTTC	CASSQWDRGKGNEQFF
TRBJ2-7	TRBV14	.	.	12	TGTGCCAGCAGCCATTCCGGGGTCGAGCAGTACTTC	CASSHSGVEQYF
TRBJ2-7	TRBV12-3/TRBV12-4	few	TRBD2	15	TGTGCCAGCAGTGCCCCGACTAGCGGGAGGCTCGAGCAGTACTTC	CASSAPTSGRLEQYF
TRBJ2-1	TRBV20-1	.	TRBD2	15	TGCAGTGCCGATGGGACTAGCGGGAGTTTGGATGAGCAGTTCTTC	CSADGTSGSLDEQFF
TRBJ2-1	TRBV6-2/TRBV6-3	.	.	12	TGTGCCAGCAGTTCCGCGGCTGTTGAGCAGTTCTTC	CASSSAAVEQFF
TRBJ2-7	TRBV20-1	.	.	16	TGCAGTGCTAGAGACGAAAAGCGGGCCTCCTCCTACGAGCAGTACTTC	CSARDEKRASSYEQYF
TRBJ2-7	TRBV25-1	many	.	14	TGTGCCAGCAGTGAATCGGGAGCAGCAGACGAGCAGTACTTC	CASSESGAADEQYF
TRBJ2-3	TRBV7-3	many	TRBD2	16	TGTGCCAGCAGCTTGAACCCGGGACTAACCACAGATACGCAGTATTTT	CASSLNPGLTTDTQYF
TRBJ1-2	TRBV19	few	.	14	TGTGCCAGTAGGGATTCCGGGGGTGGATATGGCTACACCTTC	CASRDSGGGYGYTF
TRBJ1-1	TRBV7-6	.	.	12	TGTGCCAGCAGCTTAGGACCCTCTGAAGCTTTCTTT	CASSLGPSEAFF
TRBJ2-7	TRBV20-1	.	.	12	TGCAGTGCTAGAGTTTCCAGTACCGAGCAGTACTTC	CSARVSSTEQYF
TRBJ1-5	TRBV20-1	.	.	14	TGCAGTGCCGGTCAGGGGAGGGCAAGTCAGCCCCAGCATTTT	CSAGQGRASQPQHF
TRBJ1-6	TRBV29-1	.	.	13	TGCAGCGTGCAGGGATCGGGAAATTCACCCCTCCACTTT	CSVQGSGNSPLHF
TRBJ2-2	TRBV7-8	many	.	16	TGTGCCAGCAGCTTAAGTTCTGGGGGCCTTACCGGGGAGCTGTTTTTT	CASSLSSGGLTGELFF
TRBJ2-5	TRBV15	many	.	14	TGTGCCACCAGCACCGGGGCTGAAGGAGAGACCCAGTACTTC	CATSTGAEGETQYF
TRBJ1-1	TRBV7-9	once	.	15	TGTGCCAGCAGCTTAGCGGAGGGGGACAACACTGAAGCTTTCTTT	CASSLAEGDNTEAFF
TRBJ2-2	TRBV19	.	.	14	TGTGCCAGCCACAGAGGAGGGCCATTCGGGGAGCTGTTTTTT	CASHRGGPFGELFF
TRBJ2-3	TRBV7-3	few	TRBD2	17	TGTGCCAGCAGCCCACAGACTAGCGGGGGGGTCGCAGATACGCAGTATTTT	CASSPQTSGGVADTQYF
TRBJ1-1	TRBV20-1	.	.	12	TGCAGTGCTACCGACTCAGGGGTTCTAGCTTTCTTT	CSATDSGVLAFF
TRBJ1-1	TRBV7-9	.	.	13	TGTGCCAGCAGCCCCAAAGTGAACACTGAAGCTTTCTTT	CASSPKVNTEAFF
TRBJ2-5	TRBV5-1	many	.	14	TGCGCCACAGGTACGGGGTCGTACCAAGAGACCCAGTACTTC	CATGTGSYQETQYF
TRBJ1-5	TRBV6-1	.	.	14	TGTGCCAGCAGCTCGGTTCGGGGCAATCAGCCCCAGCATTTT	CASSSVRGNQPQHF
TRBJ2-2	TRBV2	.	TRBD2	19	TGTGCCAGCACCCCACGGGGGTCGGGAGCGGGAGGGAGCACCGGGGAGCTGTTTTTT	CASTPRGSGAGGSTGELFF
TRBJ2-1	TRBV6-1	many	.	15	TGTGCCAGCAGGGTATTTGGCGGGCTTGACAATGAGCAGTTCTTC	CASRVFGGLDNEQFF
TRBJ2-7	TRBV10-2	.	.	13	TGCGCCAGCAGGAGAGGAGGGGAGTACGAGCAGTACTTC	CASRRGGEYEQYF
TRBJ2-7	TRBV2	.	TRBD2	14	TGTGCCAGCACCCCACATAGCGGGAGCTACGAGCAGTACTTC	CASTPHSGSYEQYF
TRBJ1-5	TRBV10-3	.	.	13	TGTGCCAGCAGTTTAATGATTGGACAGCCCCAGCATTTT	CASSLMIGQPQHF
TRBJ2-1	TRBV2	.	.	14	TGTGCCAGCAGTCAGGACGGAGGGAGGAATGAGCAGTTCTTC	CASSQDGGRNEQFF
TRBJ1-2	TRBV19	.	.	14	TGTACTAATCCTTCGGGACATCCGGGACATGGCTACACCTTC	CTNPSGHPGHGYTF
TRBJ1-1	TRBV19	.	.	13	TGTGCCAGTAGTCCCCATAAGTACACTGAAGCTTTCTTT	CASSPHKYTEAFF
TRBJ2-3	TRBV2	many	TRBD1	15	TGTGCCAGCACCAGTAGGACAGGGGGCGCAGATACGCAGTATTTT	CASTSRTGGADTQYF
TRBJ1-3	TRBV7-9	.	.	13	TGTGCTACCGGACAGAGCTCTGGAAACACCATATATTTT	CATGQSSGNTIYF
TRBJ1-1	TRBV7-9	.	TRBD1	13	TGTGCCAGCAGCGCCACAGGGGGCACTGAAGCTTTCTTT	CASSATGGTEAFF
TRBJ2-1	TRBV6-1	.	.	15	TGTGCCAGCAGTGAAGCGTGGGGGGCCGACGATGAGCAGTTCTTC	CASSEAWGADDEQFF
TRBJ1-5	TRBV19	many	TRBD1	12	TGTGCCACCAGGACAGGGAATCAGCCCCAGCATTTT	CATRTGNQPQHF
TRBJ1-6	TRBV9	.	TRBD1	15	TGTGCCAGCAGCGTAGAGGACAGGGGGGGGTCACCCCTCCACTTT	CASSVEDRGGSPLHF
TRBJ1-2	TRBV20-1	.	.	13	TGCAGTGCTAGCCCAGGGAGGACCTACGGCTACACCTTC	CSASPGRTYGYTF
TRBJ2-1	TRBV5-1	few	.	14	TGCGCCAGCACGGATCGGAGCTCCTACAATGAGCAGTTCTTC	CASTDRSSYNEQFF
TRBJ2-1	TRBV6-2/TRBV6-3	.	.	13	TGTGCCAGCAGCCCGGGACTCTACAATGAGCAGTCCTTC	CASSPGLYNEQSF
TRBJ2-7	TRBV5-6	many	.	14	TGTGCCAGCAGCTTGGTGGCCGAAACCTACGAGCAGTACTTC	CASSLVAETYEQYF
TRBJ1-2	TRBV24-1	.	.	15	TGTGCCAGCAGTTTATCCTTTATTGGTCCCGATGGCTACACCTTC	CASSLSFIGPDGYTF
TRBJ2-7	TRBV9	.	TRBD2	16	TGTGCCAGCAGCGTCTCTAGCGGGGGGGCCTCCTACGAGCAGTACTTC	CASSVSSGGASYEQYF
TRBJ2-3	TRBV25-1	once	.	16	TGTGTCAGCAGTGACGGGCAGGTGGGCCCCTCAGATACGCAGTATTTT	CVSSDGQVGPSDTQYF
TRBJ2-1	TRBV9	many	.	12	TGTGCCAGCAGCGTAGGATGGGATGAGCAGTTCTTC	CASSVGWDEQFF
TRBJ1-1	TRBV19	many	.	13	TGTGCCAGTATCCCGGGGCTGGGGACTGAAGCTTTCTTT	CASIPGLGTEAFF